The 26 T cell receptor beta chains listed next were all sequenced from one sample in a study of identical twins. TCRdb reprocessed the 5' RACE reads via MiXCR and lists one record per CDR3 protein. The sample shows approximately 210,000 distinct CDR3 sequences, approximately 16% of them seen only once. These data were also filed under a second study, of T cells expressing NK-cell markers.

The sample taken for sequencing was CD8+ T cells sorted from blood. All receptors come from a woman aged 18-29 years in good health.

This clonotype was counted a single time. This chain links TRBV27 with TRBJ2-1, with D unclear. Germline V lookup: CDR1 MNHEY, CDR2 SMNVEV (reference sequence). Trimming removed 2 bases from V and 8 bases from J, with 19 bases in between. The CDR3 loop spans 16 amino acids. This CDR3 reads CASSLNGVPYIDEQFF. The CDR3, as DNA: TGTGCCAGCAGTTTAAACGGAGTCCCTTACATAGATGAGCAGTTCTTC.

The V call is TRBV12-3 or TRBV12-4, the J call TRBJ2-1; unclear D gene. Trimming removed 7 bases at V and 5 bases at J, with 9 bases between. The CDR3 has 12 residues. CDR3 DNA: TGTGCCAGCATCCAAGGAAACAATGAGCAGTTCTTC. Protein: CASIQGNNEQFF.

The genes are TRBV12-3 or TRBV12-4 and TRBJ2-6, with unresolved D. Trimming pared 10 bases from V and 2 bases from J, leaving 21 bases between. This CDR3 has 17 amino acids. The CDR3 protein is CATKFEAGLTGANVLTF. CDR3 in DNA: TGTGCCACCAAGTTTGAGGCAGGCCTAACTGGGGCCAACGTCCTGACTTTC.

The chain recombines TRBV3-1 with TRBJ2-3; 7 positions match TRBD2. V was clipped by 3 bases and J by 0 bases; unmatched bases: 12. The CDR3 has 18 residues. Germline-derived CDR1 and CDR2 are LGHDT and YNNKEL (reference sequence). In nucleotides, the CDR3 is TGTGCCAGCAGCCATATACTAGCGATCCCCTTCAGCACAGATACGCAGTATTTT. Its translation is CASSHILAIPFSTDTQYF.

This clonotype was recorded many times. The J gene is TRBJ2-1, the V gene TRBV12-3 or TRBV12-4, with 14 bases that match TRBD2. This CDR3 contains 14 residues. With 5 bases clipped from V and 7 bases from J, the junction kept 1 base outside the gene matches. This CDR3 reads CASSGTSGSNEQFF. CDR3 DNA sequence: TGTGCCAGCAGTGGGACTAGCGGGAGTAATGAGCAGTTCTTC.

In its sample, this clonotype was seen a few times. The chain recombines TRBV6-5 with TRBJ2-1, with TRBD2 as a possible D gene (6 bases). The ends were cut back, 5 bases at V and 6 bases at J, with 17 bases in the middle. The CDR3 has 15 residues. Germline loops: CDR1 MNHEY, CDR2 SVGAGI. CDR3 nucleotides: TGTGCCAGCAGTCACCGCGGGGTAATGCCCAATGAGCAGTTCTTC. Protein product: CASSHRGVMPNEQFF.

This clonotype appeared a few times. The chain combines TRBV3-1 with TRBJ2-7; D not resolved. There are 17 residues in the CDR3. Germline V gene sequence: CDR1 LGHDT, CDR2 YNNKEL (reference sequence). V was trimmed by 0 bases and J by 6 bases, leaving 21 bases between them. The CDR3 protein is CASSQEYPGPALGEQYF. CDR3 bases: TGTGCCAGCAGCCAAGAGTACCCCGGGCCGGCCCTCGGCGAGCAGTACTTC.

This clonotype was seen only a few times. The genes are TRBV18 and TRBJ2-1; D not resolved. The CDR3 has 15 residues. The germline gives CDR1 KGHSH, CDR2 LQKENI. V was pared by 4 bases and J by 0 bases, with 10 bases between. CDR3 sequence reads: CASSHAESSYNEQFF. CDR3 nucleotide sequence: TGTGCCAGCTCACATGCAGAGAGCTCCTACAATGAGCAGTTCTTC. The full variable domain, with the rest looked up from reference TRBV18 and TRBJ2-1, is NAGVMQNPRHLVRRRGQEARLRCSPMKGHSHVYWYRQLPEEGLKFMVYLQKENIIDESGMPKERFSAEFPKEGPSILRIQQVVRGDSAAYFCASSHAESSYNEQFFGPGTRLTVL.

The chain links TRBV11-2 to TRBJ2-1, with 10 bases identical to TRBD2. Germline loops: CDR1 SGHAT, CDR2 FQNNGV. CDR3 length: 14 amino acids. J lost 11 bases, V lost 5 bases, and 9 bases had no gene match. CDR3 loop: CASSESLAGGKQFF. The CDR3 DNA reads as TGTGCCAGCAGCGAATCTTTAGCGGGAGGAAAGCAGTTCTTC.

This chain joins TRBV15 and TRBJ2-1; D could derive from TRBD1 or TRBD2 (5 bases each). The germline V and J ends were trimmed by 5 bases and 10 bases, with 15 bases remaining between them. Looked up from germline, CDR1 is LNHNV and CDR2 is YYDKDF (reference sequence). This CDR3 comprises 13 residues. The CDR3 region is CATSLTRGNEQFF. CDR3 bases: TGTGCCACCAGCCTGACCCGGGGCAACGAGCAGTTCTTC. Together with reference TRBV15 and TRBJ2-1, the CDR3 gives the full variable domain: DAMVIQNPRYQVTQFGKPVTLSCSQTLNHNVMYWYQQKSSQAPKLLFHYYDKDFNNEADTPDNFQSRRPNTSFCFLDIRSPGLGDTAMYLCATSLTRGNEQFFGPGTRLTVL.

This clonotype showed up just a few times. This chain links TRBV29-1 with TRBJ2-1, with D tentatively TRBD2 (5 bases). The CDR3 loop spans 12 amino acids. The germline V gene encodes CDR1 SQVTM and CDR2 ANQGSEA. Trimming took off 5 bases at V and 8 bases at J, with 13 bases between the two ends. The CDR3 region has the DNA TGCAGCGTTCGGGATTCGGTCGATGAGCAGTTCTTC. Protein: CSVRDSVDEQFF.

The chain uses TRBV7-9 and TRBJ1-4; D not certain. V was cut by 5 bases and J by 7 bases, with 17 bases left in between. CDR1 and CDR2 (germline): SEHNR, FQNEAQ (reference sequence). This CDR3 has 15 residues. As DNA, the CDR3 is TGTGCCAGCAGCCATACTGGGCCGGAGGGTGAAAAACTGTTTTTT. Protein sequence: CASSHTGPEGEKLFF.

V and J are TRBV6-5 and TRBJ2-1; no definite D call. The V gene lost 2 bases and the J gene lost 0 bases, with 8 bases spanning the gap. Germline V CDR1 and CDR2: MNHEY, SVGAGI. The CDR3 loop spans 15 amino acids. The DNA of the CDR3 is TGTGCCAGCAGTTACGTGTCTGGCTCCTACAATGAGCAGTTCTTC. This gives the protein CASSYVSGSYNEQFF.

The sample holds many counts of this clonotype. This chain links TRBV13 with TRBJ2-3, with 8 bases lining up with TRBD2. The V gene end was trimmed by 5 bases and the J gene end by 4 bases; junction bases not matched to a gene: 8. There are 15 residues in the CDR3. CDR1 is PRHDT, CDR2 FYEKMQ, per germline (reference sequence). CDR3 in amino acids: CASSAAGTRSDTQYF. CDR3 DNA sequence: TGTGCCAGCAGCGCGGCCGGGACTAGATCAGATACGCAGTATTTT. Looking up the rest from reference TRBV13 and TRBJ2-3 gives the full variable domain: AAGVIQSPRHLIKEKRETATLKCYPIPRHDTVYWYQQGPGQDPQFLISFYEKMQSDKGSIPDRFSAQQFSDYHSELNMSSLELGDSALYFCASSAAGTRSDTQYFGPGTRLTVL.

The DNA of the CDR3 is TGTGCCAGCAGCCCCCCCGGGGGAGCGGGCTACTACGAGCAGTACTTC. Translating it yields CASSPPGGAGYYEQYF. The chain recombines TRBV9 with TRBJ2-7; tentative D call: TRBD2 (6 bases). This CDR3 contains 16 residues. The V and J ends lost 4 bases and 3 bases respectively, with 20 bases between them. CDR1 is SGDLS and CDR2 is YYNGEE in the germline V gene.

The rearrangement uses TRBV5-1 and TRBJ2-3; D unresolved. This CDR3 is 13 amino acids long. V dropped 6 bases and J dropped 1 base, with 9 bases sitting between them. The germline V gene encodes CDR1 SGHRS and CDR2 YFSETQ. The CDR3 is CASTGPGTDTQYF. CDR3 coding DNA: TGCGCCAGCACAGGCCCGGGCACAGATACGCAGTATTTT. The full variable domain, completed using reference TRBV5-1 and TRBJ2-3, is KAGVTQTPRYLIKTRGQQVTLSCSPISGHRSVSWYQQTPGQGLQFLFEYFSETQRNKGNFPGRFSGRQFSNSRSEMNVSTLELGDSALYLCASTGPGTDTQYFGPGTRLTVL.

The V and J genes are TRBV2 and TRBJ2-7, with a possible D match to TRBD2 (6 bases). The CDR3 is 15 amino acids. V was shortened by 0 bases and J by 0 bases, with 9 bases between the two germline ends. Germline assignment: CDR1 SNHLY and CDR2 FYNNEI. In DNA form, the CDR3 reads TGTGCCAGCAGTGAAGCGCGGGGTAGCTCCTACGAGCAGTACTTC. Residues: CASSEARGSSYEQYF.

The chain carries TRBV6-1 and TRBJ2-4; D is perhaps TRBD1 (6 bases). Looked up from germline, CDR1 is MNHNS and CDR2 is SASEGT. The CDR3 has 12 residues. V gave up 6 bases and J gave up 7 bases, with 10 bases separating them. In DNA, the CDR3 is TGTGCCAGCAGGGAGACAGGTAACATTCAGTACTTC. Its protein product is CASRETGNIQYF.

This CDR3 is CASSHRDRNEQYF. CDR3 in DNA: TGCGCCAGCAGCCACCGCGACAGGAACGAGCAGTACTTC. The gene calls are TRBV4-1 and TRBJ2-7, with D possibly matching TRBD1 (6 bases). Trimming took off 3 bases at V and 5 bases at J, with 11 bases between the two ends. CDR3 length equals 13 residues. CDR1 MGHRA and CDR2 YSYEKL come from the germline V gene.

This clonotype has only a few counts. The rearrangement uses TRBV11-1 and TRBJ2-1; D not certain. The CDR3 is 18 amino acids. Trimming shortened V by 1 base and J by 2 bases, and 18 bases separated the two germline ends. The germline gives CDR1 SGHAT, CDR2 FQDESV (reference sequence). CDR3 sequence (DNA): TGTGCCAGCAGCTTAGAAAGTAGGGCTAGACTTACCTACAATGAGCAGTTCTTC. Its translation: CASSLESRARLTYNEQFF.

The J gene is TRBJ2-2, the V gene TRBV20-1; no definite D call. Trimming cost V 2 bases and J 6 bases, with 19 bases left between them. Looked up from germline, CDR1 is DFQATT and CDR2 is SNEGSKA (reference sequence). The CDR3 sequence is 16 residues long. In DNA, the CDR3 is TGCAGTGCTAGACCTGGCCTTCCCACGAGAGCCGGGGAGCTGTTTTTT. It codes for CSARPGLPTRAGELFF.

The V call is TRBV14, the J call TRBJ2-1; D gene ambiguous. Per the germline V gene, CDR1 is SGHDN and CDR2 is FVKESK. The germline V and J ends were trimmed by 0 bases and 2 bases, with 14 bases remaining between them. The CDR3 runs to 17 residues. The CDR3 is CASSQDRGVSTYNEQFF. CDR3 bases: TGTGCCAGCAGCCAAGATCGTGGGGTTAGTACCTACAATGAGCAGTTCTTC.

In nucleotides, the CDR3 is TGTGCCAGCAGCCGGAGCGGGAAGGGCACCGGGGAGCTGTTTTTT. Its translation is CASSRSGKGTGELFF. The rearrangement uses TRBV7-7 and TRBJ2-2, with 7 bases fitting TRBD2. This CDR3 has 15 amino acids. The V gene's germline CDR1 is SSHAT and CDR2 FNYEAQ (reference sequence). The ends lost 5 bases at V and 4 bases at J; junction bases unmatched: 7.

This clonotype was seen only once. The chain recombines TRBV7-7 with TRBJ2-5; D ambiguous. Germline-derived CDR1 and CDR2 are SSHAT and FNYEAQ (reference sequence). V lost 5 bases and J 7 bases, leaving 17 bases between the germline ends. The CDR3 extends over 14 amino acids. CDR3 nucleotides: TGTGCCAGCAGCCTCCAAGGGCCTACTCGGACCCAGTACTTC. It codes for CASSLQGPTRTQYF.

The V call is TRBV3-1, the J call TRBJ2-3; 10 bases line up with TRBD2. After removal of 0 bases from V and 4 bases from J, the junction contained 13 bases not matched to a gene. This CDR3 region has 19 residues. Germline lookup yields CDR1 LGHDT and CDR2 YNNKEL (reference sequence). The CDR3 DNA reads TGTGCCAGCAGCCAAGATCTCCCGGGAGCGGGGGGGCTGGCAGATACGCAGTATTTT. Translated: CASSQDLPGAGGLADTQYF.

The chain recombines TRBV7-8 with TRBJ1-2; D not certain. The V gene lost 1 base and the J gene lost 4 bases, with 13 bases spanning the gap. Looked up from germline, CDR1 is SGHVS and CDR2 is FQNEAQ. There are 15 residues in the CDR3. CDR3 region: CASSLEVRGAYGYTF. In DNA, the CDR3 is TGTGCCAGCAGCTTAGAAGTCCGGGGAGCCTATGGCTACACCTTC.